Listed here are 26 T cell receptor beta chains from one sample, sequenced in a study of shared clonotypes between healthy human individuals (dated by TCRdb to 2019 to 2021). The library came from the immunoSEQ multiplex PCR assay. What TCRdb holds here is the immuneACCESS table cut down to in-frame rearrangements. Part of the clones is not present; checked against another copy, under half of the missing clones reflect an unresolved V gene, and the others are unexplained. Here the sample has 2 million to 2.5 million clones; about 93% occur a single time. The top ten clonotypes cover around 1.7% of the sample. CD8 naive samples consisted of CD45RO-negative cells that were positively selected for CCR7, yielding a CD45RA+CCR7+ population without TemRA cells. The sample was naive CD8+ T cells from PBMCs. Reading the label with the study, this specimen's cell subset or site is: CD45RA+CCR7+. The receptor source for this set is a man aged 18 to 30 in good health. Some clones in this sample may be carry-over from other donors' samples.

A note on this clone: Other DNA sequences in the same sample also yield this CDR3. The chain employs TRBV9 and TRBJ1-1; no clear D gene. Germline V gene data show CDR1 as SGDLS and CDR2 as YYNGEE. Trimming removed 0 bases at V and 5 bases at J, with 8 bases between. This CDR3 has 13 residues. The CDR3 nucleotides read TGTGCCAGCAGCGTAGGGCCCGGGACTGAAGCTTTCTTT. Its protein product is CASSVGPGTEAFF.

This clone was recorded once. This chain uses TRBV7-2 with TRBJ2-5; no clear D. The V end was cut by 6 bases, the J end by 5 bases, with 10 bases between. Per the germline V gene, CDR1 is SGHTA and CDR2 is FQGNSA. The CDR3 runs 12 residues. CDR3 protein: CASSFSRETQYF. The CDR3 region has the DNA TGTGCCAGCAGTTTTTCCAGGGAGACCCAGTACTTC.

The chain uses TRBV7-9 and TRBJ1-5; D is ambiguous. The CDR3 consists of 12 residues. In germline, CDR1 is SEHNR, CDR2 FQNEAQ (reference sequence). The V end lost 9 bases, the J end lost 0 bases, and 6 bases lay between the germline ends. For the CDR3, the DNA is TGTGCCAGTGCAGATAGCAATCAGCCCCAGCATTTT. Translated, it gives CASADSNQPQHF.

The chain couples TRBV2 to TRBJ2-7; weak D call: TRBD1 (6 bases). Per the germline V gene, CDR1 is SNHLY and CDR2 is FYNNEI. Trimming removed 3 bases at V and 6 bases at J, with 15 bases between. This CDR3 contains 14 residues. The CDR3 bases are TGTGCCAGCAGTGACCGCAGGGGCTTTTCCGAGCAGTACTTC. Translated, it gives CASSDRRGFSEQYF. Complete variable domain (other parts from reference TRBV2 and TRBJ2-7): EPEVTQTPSHQVTQMGQEVILRCVPISNHLYFYWYRQILGQKVEFLVSFYNNEISEKSEIFDDQFSVERPDGSNFTLKIRSTKLEDSAMYFCASSDRRGFSEQYFGPGTRLTVT.

The V call is TRBV6-5, the J call TRBJ2-2, with TRBD1 as a possible D gene (6 bases). Trimming pared 2 bases from V and 0 bases from J, leaving 7 bases between. The length of the CDR3 is 15 residues. Per germline, CDR1 MNHEY and CDR2 SVGAGI. The CDR3 region has the DNA TGTGCCAGCAGTTACCGACAGGCGAACACCGGGGAGCTGTTTTTT. Protein sequence: CASSYRQANTGELFF.

The CDR3 sequence: CSVLGQTNTEAFF. In DNA form, the CDR3 reads TGCAGCGTGTTGGGACAGACGAACACTGAAGCTTTCTTT. The J gene is TRBJ1-1, the V gene TRBV29-1, with TRBD1 matching 7 bases. This CDR3 is built from 13 residues. The germline V gene encodes CDR1 SQVTM and CDR2 ANQGSEA. V trimming: 6 bases; J trimming: 1 base; junction bases outside the gene matches: 5.

J is TRBJ2-7 and V is TRBV18; no reliable D call. Trimming took off 1 base at V and 4 bases at J, with 17 bases between the two ends. Germline V CDR1 and CDR2: KGHSH, LQKENI. This CDR3 contains 16 residues. CDR3 coding DNA: TGTGCCAGCTCACCACGAGCCGGGTTCGAGGCTTACGAGCAGTACTTC. This encodes CASSPRAGFEAYEQYF. The full variable domain, with the rest looked up from reference TRBV18 and TRBJ2-7, is NAGVMQNPRHLVRRRGQEARLRCSPMKGHSHVYWYRQLPEEGLKFMVYLQKENIIDESGMPKERFSAEFPKEGPSILRIQQVVRGDSAAYFCASSPRAGFEAYEQYFGPGTRLTVT.

The chain joins TRBV27 to TRBJ2-2; D ambiguous. The germline V gene has CDR1 MNHEY and CDR2 SMNVEV (reference sequence). V lost 3 bases and J lost 3, with 11 bases in between. CDR3 length: 15 residues. The CDR3 here is CASSLIPMDTGELFF. The CDR3 DNA sequence: TGTGCCAGCAGTTTGATCCCAATGGACACCGGGGAGCTGTTTTTT.

The chain links TRBV27 to TRBJ2-1, with 7 bases lining up with TRBD2. Trimming took 10 bases from V and 7 from J; bases not matched to a gene: 16. This CDR3 region has 15 residues. Germline CDR1 reads MNHEY; CDR2 reads SMNVEV (reference sequence). The CDR3, as DNA: TGTGCCACCCTTGACGCGGGAGAGGAGTGGAATGAGCAGTTCTTC. Translating gives CATLDAGEEWNEQFF.

There are a few counts of this clone. The chain recombines TRBV10-1 with TRBJ1-5; 7 nucleotides match TRBD1. This CDR3 has 14 amino acids. The germline gives CDR1 WNHNN, CDR2 SYGVQD (reference sequence). V trimming: 6 bases; J trimming: 4 bases; junction bases outside the gene matches: 6. DNA for the CDR3: TGCGCCAGCAGACAGGGGCGGAGGAATCAGCCCCAGCATTTT. Translating gives CASRQGRRNQPQHF.

This chain links TRBV25-1 with TRBJ2-1; D call uncertain. The CDR3 has 17 amino acids. The germline V and J ends were trimmed by 1 base and 2 bases, with 15 bases remaining between them. Germline assignment: CDR1 MGHDK and CDR2 SYGVNS. CDR3 nucleotide sequence: TGTGCCAGCAGTGAATCGCGGACCACTTCGCCCTACAATGAGCAGTTCTTC. This sequence encodes CASSESRTTSPYNEQFF.

The chain has TRBV6-6 and TRBJ2-7; 7 nucleotides agree with TRBD1. After removal of 5 bases from V and 3 bases from J, the junction contained 4 bases not matched to a gene. Per the germline V gene, CDR1 is MNHNY and CDR2 is SVGAGI (reference sequence). This CDR3 region has 13 residues. The CDR3 loop reads CASSAGDSYEQYF. As DNA, the CDR3 is TGTGCCAGCAGTGCAGGGGACAGCTACGAGCAGTACTTC.

The chain joins TRBV9 to TRBJ1-1, with D tentatively TRBD1 (6 bases). V was pared by 4 bases and J by 4 bases, with 14 bases between. The germline V gene encodes CDR1 SGDLS and CDR2 YYNGEE. This CDR3 is 14 amino acids long. The chain's CDR3 is CASSPFRGGTEAFF. The CDR3 DNA reads TGTGCCAGCAGCCCCTTTAGAGGGGGCACTGAAGCTTTCTTT. Full variable domain (missing parts from reference TRBV9 and TRBJ1-1): DSGVTQTPKHLITATGQRVTLRCSPRSGDLSVYWYQQSLDQGLQFLIQYYNGEERAKGNILERFSAQQFPDLHSELNLSSLELGDSALYFCASSPFRGGTEAFFGQGTRLTVV.

The chain has TRBV27 and TRBJ1-2; TRBD1 aligns across 10 bases. Germline V lookup: CDR1 MNHEY, CDR2 SMNVEV (reference sequence). CDR3 size: 16 residues. Losses at the gene ends were 5 bases for V and 7 bases for J; bases not matched to a gene: 13. CDR3 loop: CASSPIMGQGRVGYTF. For the CDR3, the DNA is TGTGCCAGCAGTCCCATCATGGGACAGGGGCGAGTTGGCTACACCTTC.

This chain uses TRBV30 with TRBJ1-3, with 7 bases fitting TRBD1. This CDR3 is 14 amino acids long. The germline V gene encodes CDR1 GTSNPN and CDR2 SVGIG (reference sequence). J was trimmed by 3 bases and V by 6 bases; bases with no gene match: 8. CDR3 loop: CACTEGAIGNTIYF. The CDR3 DNA reads TGTGCCTGCACCGAGGGGGCCATTGGAAACACCATATATTTT. Filled out from reference TRBV30 and TRBJ1-3, the complete variable domain reads SQTIHQWPATLVQPVGSPLSLECTVEGTSNPNLYWYRQAAGRGLQLLFYSVGIGQISSEVPQNLSASRPQDRQFILSSKKLLLSDSGFYLCACTEGAIGNTIYFGEGSWLTVV.

A remark on this clone: Other DNA sequences in the sample encode the same CDR3. V usage is TRBV13 and J usage is TRBJ1-1; D may be TRBD1 (5 bases). Germline CDR1 PRHDT, CDR2 FYEKMQ (reference sequence). CDR3 length equals 14 residues. With 5 bases removed from V and 3 bases from J, the gap between germline ends came to 13 bases. CDR3 loop: CASSRRVSDTEAFF. The CDR3 DNA reads as TGTGCCAGCAGCCGCAGGGTTTCGGACACTGAAGCTTTCTTT. Full variable domain (remainder filled in from reference TRBV13 and TRBJ1-1): AAGVIQSPRHLIKEKRETATLKCYPIPRHDTVYWYQQGPGQDPQFLISFYEKMQSDKGSIPDRFSAQQFSDYHSELNMSSLELGDSALYFCASSRRVSDTEAFFGQGTRLTVV.

This clone was detected only once. The gene calls are TRBV5-1 and TRBJ2-1; no firm D call. The CDR3 has 15 amino acids. Trimming cost V 4 bases and J 5 bases, with 16 bases left between them. Germline V gene data show CDR1 as SGHRS and CDR2 as YFSETQ. CDR3 nucleotides: TGCGCCAGCAGCCTTAACTTTGAGAGAAACAATGAGCAGTTCTTC. Translating it yields CASSLNFERNNEQFF.

The V call is TRBV9, the J call TRBJ2-7, with D possibly matching TRBD1 (5 bases). Trimming left V 3 bases short and J 1 base short, with 14 bases between. Germline V gene data show CDR1 as SGDLS and CDR2 as YYNGEE. The length of the CDR3 is 15 residues. The CDR3 sequence is CASSAGPPGSYEQYF. In nucleotides, the CDR3 is TGTGCCAGCAGCGCAGGGCCCCCCGGTTCCTACGAGCAGTACTTC.

The rearrangement joins TRBV4-1 to TRBJ2-7, with D unresolved. Trimming took 0 bases from V and 2 from J, leaving 8 bases between them. Germline V gene lookup returns CDR1 MGHRA and CDR2 YSYEKL. This CDR3 comprises 14 residues. The CDR3 nucleotides are TGCGCCAGCAGCCAAGATCTTAGAGCCTACGAGCAGTACTTC. Translating gives CASSQDLRAYEQYF.

The chain recombines TRBV2 with TRBJ2-7; possible D gene TRBD1, 5 bases. CDR3 length: 16 residues. Germline assignment: CDR1 SNHLY and CDR2 FYNNEI. Trimming stripped 0 bases from V and 3 bases from J, with 15 bases between. The CDR3 region is CASSEALRVVFYEQYF. CDR3 DNA: TGTGCCAGCAGTGAAGCGCTCAGGGTAGTATTCTACGAGCAGTACTTC.

The chain combines TRBV10-3 with TRBJ2-1; 7 nucleotides align to TRBD1. Germline loops: CDR1 ENHRY, CDR2 SYGVKD. V trimming: 7 bases; J trimming: 5 bases; junction bases outside the gene matches: 14. The length of the CDR3 is 16 residues. This chain's CDR3 is CAITTGQPAPNNEQFF. The CDR3 DNA follows: TGTGCCATCACTACGGGACAGCCCGCCCCAAACAATGAGCAGTTCTTC.

The chain employs TRBV27 and TRBJ1-1, with D unresolved. V lost 0 bases and J lost 7, with 15 bases in between. CDR1 and CDR2 (germline): MNHEY, SMNVEV (reference sequence). The CDR3 runs 15 residues. CDR3 loop: CASSLSPVGENEAFF. In DNA form, the CDR3 reads TGTGCCAGCAGTTTATCGCCAGTCGGGGAAAATGAAGCTTTCTTT.

This clone was seen more than once but under ten times. The rearrangement links TRBV10-3 to TRBJ1-1; the D is unclear. Germline-derived CDR1 and CDR2 are ENHRY and SYGVKD. The ends were cut back, 6 bases at V and 0 bases at J, with 8 bases in the middle. The CDR3 is made up of 13 amino acids. The CDR3 here is CAIRPHVNTEAFF. The CDR3, as DNA: TGTGCCATCAGGCCACACGTGAACACTGAAGCTTTCTTT.

The chain combines TRBV4-1 with TRBJ1-2; D gene uncertain. V lost 1 base, J lost 4 bases, and 7 bases lay in between. The CDR3 totals 13 residues. Germline V lookup: CDR1 MGHRA, CDR2 YSYEKL. CDR3 protein: CASSQVRRYGYTF. For the CDR3, the DNA is TGCGCCAGCAGCCAAGTCAGGCGCTATGGCTACACCTTC.

The J gene is TRBJ2-1, the V gene TRBV30; D assignment may be TRBD1 or TRBD2 (5 bases each). Germline V gives CDR1 GTSNPN, CDR2 SVGIG (reference sequence). The CDR3 extends over 15 amino acids. V lost 0 bases to trimming and J lost 6 bases, with 15 bases between them. The CDR3 loop is CAWSVPRESLNEQFF. Written as DNA, the CDR3 is TGTGCCTGGAGTGTACCCAGGGAGTCCCTCAATGAGCAGTTCTTC.

The V call is TRBV21-1, the J call TRBJ1-5; TRBD1 is the table's D call, not checked against the DNA. TRBV21-1 is described as a pseudogene. The CDR3 is made up of 17 amino acids. The CDR3, as DNA: TGTGCCAGCAGCAAAAGGGGACAGGGGTTTAGCAATCAGCCCCAGCATTTT. This codes for CASSKRGQGFSNQPQHF.